This T cell receptor beta chain was captured by sequencing in a study of blood T cell repertoires in COVID-19 (dated by TCRdb to the early 2020s). For context, the study as a whole: The collaborator samples originated in the United States, Italy and Spain and spanned the acute and convalescent phases of COVID-19. The material from the prospective study consisted of cDNA or gDNA derived from T cells, B-cell-depleted T cells, or PBMCs. Where available, HLA class I and class II types were taken from metadata supplied by the sample provider and were not determined by assay-based typing. The repertoires were made available in a free public database intended to serve as a resource for research on the immune response to SARS-CoV-2. The dataset comprised deeply sampled blood TCRbeta repertoires from subjects exposed to, actively infected with, or recovered from COVID-19. Samples were obtained from the ongoing ImmuneRACE study (first 160 participants) and from roughly 1,300 subjects provided by 6 global collaborators. Sample metadata almost always included a de-identified subject ID, COVID-19 status, age in years and sex.

The cysteine opens and the phenylalanine closes a CDR3 of 13 amino acids. Only CDR3 DNA is held: 39 bases, read in frame from base 1. V drops 8 bases and J drops 0 bases, leaving 9 bases in between. Via the germline V gene, CDR1 is KGHSH and CDR2 LQKENI. For this clone: Its antigen is currently not known. Base-call qualities are not available, and no considerably larger clone is one nucleotide away.

TCRbeta CDR3 regions were amplified from genomic DNA using the immunoSEQ Assay, a bias-controlled multiplex PCR. Per the authors' processing: Within the assay, amplification of reference gene primers was used to estimate how many nucleated cells each sample contained. To quantify the absolute abundance of each unique TCRbeta CDR3 rearrangement, sequence reads were collapsed and filtered. Productive Simpson clonality was computed per sample as the square root of Simpson's diversity index over productive rearrangements. TCRdb mirrors the immuneACCESS table, restricted to in-frame sequences. Some clones are absent from its copies; in checked studies, under half trace to an unresolved V gene, and the reason for the others is unknown. That table gives V, J and clone size, and the DNA gave D and trimming. This sample is represented by roughly 150,000 clones; 84% of them were singletons. Approximately 11% of the sample belongs to the ten largest clones.

Overall results and qualifications from the work: The amount of clinical and demographic metadata varied by source and participant and was provided uncurated.

Each collaborating institution followed its own protocols to collect whole blood in K2EDTA tubes. For TCRbeta analysis, collaborators shipped samples in one of three forms: frozen whole blood, isolated PBMCs, or DNA extracted from either of those sample types. Rearrangement joined TRBV18 to TRBJ2-3, with TRBD2 as a weak D call on 5 bases. This receptor was taken from an older man with active or convalescent COVID-19. The sample comprised peripheral blood. The bases are TGTGCCAGCAGCGGTTCTAGCACAGATACGCAGTATTTT. It translates to CASSGSSTDTQYF.